This passage covers 25 T cell receptor beta chains from one sample sequenced in a study of T cell responses to AZD1222 COVID-19 vaccine. The data were produced by immunoSEQ multiplex PCR, yet TCRdb's version contains in-frame clones alone and is incomplete. The data contain hundreds of thousands of clones, around 92% of them seen just once; the ten biggest clones take up roughly 0.5%. Material: peripheral blood, obtained 28 days after the second AZD1222 dose. The receptors come from an adult who received the AZD1222 COVID-19 vaccine.

V and J are TRBV28 and TRBJ2-7; D is unclear. Germline CDR1 is MDHEN and CDR2 is SYDVKM. The CDR3 runs 13 residues. V dropped 3 bases and J dropped 3 bases, with 9 bases sitting between them. The CDR3 DNA sequence: TGTGCCAGCAGTTTGCCAGGCTACTACGAGCAGTACTTC. Protein: CASSLPGYYEQYF.

The chain couples TRBV20-1 to TRBJ1-1; D not resolved. The CDR3 runs to 11 residues. The ends were cut back, 5 bases at V and 6 bases at J, with 10 bases in the middle. Germline V gives CDR1 DFQATT, CDR2 SNEGSKA (reference sequence). The CDR3 DNA reads TGCAGTGCTCTTGCGCGGGCTGAAGCTTTCTTT. The encoded protein is CSALARAEAFF.

The V gene is TRBV3-1 (or the pseudogene TRBV3-2), the J gene TRBJ2-7; TRBD1 matches at 7 bases. CDR3 length: 13 amino acids. CDR1 LGHDT and CDR2 YNNKEL come from the germline V gene (reference sequence). Trimming cost V 4 bases and J 1 base; bases outside gene matches: 1. CDR3 nucleotide sequence: TGTGCCAGCAGCCTGGGACAGTCCTACGAGCAGTACTTC. The encoded protein is CASSLGQSYEQYF.

V usage is TRBV2 and J usage is TRBJ2-7; D is possibly TRBD2 (5 bases). The CDR3 totals 15 residues. Trimming removed 7 bases at V and 1 base at J, with 17 bases between. Germline V gene sequence: CDR1 SNHLY, CDR2 FYNNEI. CDR3 sequence reads: CASTHGLAKSYEQYF. The CDR3, as DNA: TGTGCCAGCACCCACGGGCTAGCCAAATCCTACGAGCAGTACTTC.

The gene calls are TRBV7-3 and TRBJ2-1, with D perhaps given as TRBD1 or TRBD2 (6 bases each). The germline V gene encodes CDR1 SGHTA and CDR2 FQGTGA. The CDR3 has 15 amino acids. The V and J ends lost 5 bases and 0 bases respectively, with 11 bases between them. CDR3 loop: CASSAEGDSYNEQFF. CDR3 nucleotide sequence: TGTGCCAGCAGCGCGGAGGGGGACTCCTACAATGAGCAGTTCTTC.

The chain recombines TRBV5-6 with TRBJ1-2; D is undetermined. Germline V CDR1 and CDR2: SGHDT, YYEEEE. The CDR3 runs to 13 residues. V lost 4 bases and J 8 bases, leaving 15 bases between the germline ends. As DNA, the CDR3 is TGTGCCAGCAGCCGGAGACGGCTCCCCGGCTACACCTTC. Encoded protein: CASSRRRLPGYTF.

The chain carries TRBV7-2 and TRBJ1-6, with D perhaps matching TRBD1 (5 bases). Germline-derived CDR1 and CDR2 are SGHTA and FQGNSA. Trimming removed 0 bases from V and 9 bases from J, with 12 bases in between. The CDR3 has 15 amino acids. DNA for the CDR3: TGTGCCAGCAGCTTAGCCGACAGTTTGAGTTCACCCCTCCACTTT. Residues: CASSLADSLSSPLHF. Looking up the rest from reference TRBV7-2 and TRBJ1-6 gives the full variable domain: GAGVSQSPSNKVTEKGKDVELRCDPISGHTALYWYRQSLGQGLEFLIYFQGNSAPDKSGLPSDRFSAERTGGSVSTLTIQRTQQEDSAVYLCASSLADSLSSPLHFGNGTRLTVT.

The rearrangement links TRBV7-8 to TRBJ1-6; TRBD1 matches at 8 bases. V lost 4 bases and J lost 10; bases outside the gene matches: 6. Germline CDR1 SGHVS, CDR2 FQNEAQ. The CDR3 contains 14 residues. The CDR3 is CASSSQGAGSPLHF. The CDR3 DNA reads as TGTGCCAGCAGCTCCCAGGGGGCTGGGTCACCCCTCCACTTT.

The J gene is TRBJ2-7, the V gene TRBV4-1; tentative D call: TRBD1 (5 bases). This CDR3 spans 17 amino acids. Germline CDR1 and CDR2: MGHRA and YSYEKL. The V end lost 0 bases, the J end lost 6 bases, and 21 bases lay between the germline ends. The CDR3 reads CASSQDIPQGSYVEQYF. The CDR3 DNA is TGCGCCAGCAGCCAAGATATCCCGCAGGGATCCTACGTCGAGCAGTACTTC.

The V call is TRBV6-4, the J call TRBJ1-2, with D tentatively TRBD1 (6 bases). V shed 6 bases and J shed 8 bases, with 16 bases lying between them. Germline V gives CDR1 MRHNA, CDR2 SNTAGT. The CDR3 runs 13 residues. Here the CDR3 DNA reads TGTGCCAGCAGAGACGGACCCGGGACAGGCTACACCTTC. Its translation is CASRDGPGTGYTF.

This chain uses TRBV28 with TRBJ1-2; D call uncertain. Germline CDR1 MDHEN, CDR2 SYDVKM. The CDR3 is 15 residues long. The ends were cut back, 10 bases at V and 0 bases at J, with 18 bases in the middle. DNA for the CDR3: TGTGCCACCTCGTCCCAGGCCGGACCTAACTATGGCTACACCTTC. Translating gives CATSSQAGPNYGYTF.

The V call is TRBV5-1, the J call TRBJ2-2; 9 positions match TRBD2. V gave up 0 bases and J gave up 5 bases; unmatched junction bases: 2. The CDR3 spans 15 residues. The germline V gene encodes CDR1 SGHRS and CDR2 YFSETQ. The CDR3 region has the DNA TGCGCCAGCAGCTTGGGAGCGGGGGGAACCGGGGAGCTGTTTTTT. It encodes CASSLGAGGTGELFF.

The genes are TRBV5-1 and TRBJ2-2; D is unresolved. This CDR3 contains 16 residues. Germline V gene lookup returns CDR1 SGHRS and CDR2 YFSETQ. Between the trimmed V and J ends, which lost 1 base and 0 bases, there was a span of 10 bases. The CDR3 region is CASSLLAQANTGELFF. CDR3 DNA: TGCGCCAGCAGCTTGTTGGCCCAGGCGAACACCGGGGAGCTGTTTTTT.

This clone was picked up one time. The gene calls are TRBV29-1 and TRBJ2-2; 7 bases agree with TRBD2. The CDR3 is made up of 15 amino acids. Germline loops: CDR1 SQVTM, CDR2 ANQGSEA. Trimming at V came to 7 bases and at J to 2 bases, leaving 10 bases not matched to a gene. CDR3 nucleotide sequence: TGCAGCGCCTTAGATAGCGGGCCCAACACCGGGGAGCTGTTTTTT. It is translated as CSALDSGPNTGELFF.

This clone appeared once. The rearrangement links TRBV3-1 (or the pseudogene TRBV3-2) to TRBJ1-1, with D maybe TRBD1 (5 bases). CDR1 and CDR2 from the germline V gene are LGHDT and YNNKEL (reference sequence). The CDR3 length is 14 residues. V lost 4 bases, J lost 5 bases, and 14 bases lay in between. The CDR3 nucleotides read TGTGCCAGCAGCCGCTTAGGGGCTGAAACTGAAGCTTTCTTT. Translated, it gives CASSRLGAETEAFF.

The V call is TRBV4-1, the J call TRBJ1-5, with D possibly being TRBD1 (6 bases). In germline, CDR1 is MGHRA, CDR2 YSYEKL. The CDR3 is 14 amino acids. Trimming removed 0 bases at V and 7 bases at J, with 10 bases between. The CDR3 here is CASSQEWGGQPQHF. In DNA, the CDR3 is TGCGCCAGCAGCCAAGAGTGGGGGGGCCAGCCCCAGCATTTT.

The chain uses TRBV29-1 and TRBJ2-2, with a weak D call TRBD2 (5 bases). Germline CDR1 SQVTM, CDR2 ANQGSEA. The V end lost 5 bases, the J end lost 7 bases, and 11 bases lay between the germline ends. This CDR3 region has 12 residues. The DNA for the CDR3 is TGCAGCGTTCGGGCGGCGGGCGGGGAGCTGTTTTTT. This sequence encodes CSVRAAGGELFF.

The chain links TRBV4-3 to TRBJ2-7; maybe TRBD1 (6 bases). This CDR3 has 15 residues. V lost 1 base and J lost 0, with 10 bases in between. Germline lookup yields CDR1 LGHNA and CDR2 YSLEER. CDR3 nucleotide sequence: TGCGCCAGCAGCCAAGTCCCAGGGGCCTCCTACGAGCAGTACTTC. It encodes CASSQVPGASYEQYF.

The chain couples TRBV5-4 to TRBJ2-3; the D is unclear. Per the germline V gene, CDR1 is SGHNT and CDR2 is YYREEE (reference sequence). The V end was cut by 0 bases, the J end by 4 bases, with 12 bases between. The length of the CDR3 is 15 residues. In DNA form, the CDR3 reads TGTGCCAGCAGCTTGGGGCAGGTTCGGGCAGATACGCAGTATTTT. Protein sequence: CASSLGQVRADTQYF.

This rearrangement joins TRBV4-1 to TRBJ1-3; 7 bases are shared with TRBD1. The CDR3 runs to 16 residues. Germline CDR1 reads MGHRA; CDR2 reads YSYEKL. With V trimmed by 8 bases and J by 0 bases, 10 bases remained unmatched. CDR3 in DNA: TGCGCCAGCGACTCTAGAGCAGGGGGCTCTGGAAACACCATATATTTT. It specifies CASDSRAGGSGNTIYF.

The chain recombines TRBV6-4 with TRBJ1-2; D is undetermined. There are 12 residues in the CDR3. The V gene's germline CDR1 is MRHNA and CDR2 SNTAGT. V lost 2 bases and J 4 bases, leaving 5 bases between the germline ends. As DNA, the CDR3 is TGTGCCAGCAGTGACGGACTCTATGGCTACACCTTC. Protein sequence: CASSDGLYGYTF.

This clone was recorded once. This chain connects TRBV20-1 to TRBJ2-1; D unresolved. CDR3 length: 11 amino acids. Germline CDR1 reads DFQATT; CDR2 reads SNEGSKA (reference sequence). The V and J ends lost 0 bases and 7 bases respectively, with 4 bases between them. Written as DNA, the CDR3 is TGCAGTGCTAGAGATTTTAATGAGCAGTTCTTC. As protein: CSARDFNEQFF.

V and J are TRBV19 and TRBJ2-7; D not resolved. Trimming took off 9 bases at V and 4 bases at J, with 7 bases between the two ends. The CDR3 spans 10 residues. Germline V CDR1 and CDR2: LNHDA, SQIVND (reference sequence). CDR3 amino acids: CARAQYEQYF. In DNA form, the CDR3 reads TGTGCCAGGGCCCAGTACGAGCAGTACTTC.

This sequence joins TRBV2 and TRBJ2-5, with D tentatively TRBD2 (7 bases). Germline-derived CDR1 and CDR2 are SNHLY and FYNNEI. This CDR3 region has 13 residues. Deletions cut 5 bases from V and 5 bases from J, with 12 bases between. Here the CDR3 DNA reads TGTGCCAGCAGTTGGAGGGGGGGCGAGACCCAGTACTTC. Its protein product is CASSWRGGETQYF.

The chain employs TRBV18 and TRBJ1-3; 7 nucleotides agree with TRBD1. J was trimmed by 3 bases and V by 3 bases; bases with no gene match: 11. Germline V gene data show CDR1 as KGHSH and CDR2 as LQKENI. This CDR3 has 17 amino acids. The CDR3 coding sequence is TGTGCCAGCTCACCTGGGACAGCCTCAGTAGGTGGAAACACCATATATTTT. The encoded protein is CASSPGTASVGGNTIYF. Combining the CDR3 with reference TRBV18 and TRBJ1-3 gives the whole variable domain NAGVMQNPRHLVRRRGQEARLRCSPMKGHSHVYWYRQLPEEGLKFMVYLQKENIIDESGMPKERFSAEFPKEGPSILRIQQVVRGDSAAYFCASSPGTASVGGNTIYFGEGSWLTVV.